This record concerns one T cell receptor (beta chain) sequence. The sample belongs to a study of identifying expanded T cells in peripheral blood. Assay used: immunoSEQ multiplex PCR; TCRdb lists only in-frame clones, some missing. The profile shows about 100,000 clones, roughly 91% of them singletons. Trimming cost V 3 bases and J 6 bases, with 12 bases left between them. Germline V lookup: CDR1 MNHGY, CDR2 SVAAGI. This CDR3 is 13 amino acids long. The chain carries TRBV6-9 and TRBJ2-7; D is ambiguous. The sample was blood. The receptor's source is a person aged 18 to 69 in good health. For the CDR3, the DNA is TGTGCCAGCAGTTACCGAGTGGAAGGCGAGCAGTACTTC. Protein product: CASSYRVEGEQYF.